This TCR beta chain appears in the sequencing data of a study of cytomegalovirus exposure and HLA in healthy donors. Among the donors, all were healthy bone marrow donors. Researchers ran the PCR with 60 Vbeta and 13 Jbeta primers. Generated by immunoSEQ multiplex PCR, the TCRdb table keeps only in-frame clones and is missing some. Of 200,000 or so clones listed, 82% were seen once; the top ten hold 6.5%. This CDR3 is 14 amino acids long. CDR1 is SQVTM, CDR2 ANQGSEA, per germline. The V segment lost 3 bases and the J segment 4 bases; nucleotides outside the gene matches: 3. As regards this clone: The antigen remains undetermined.

Overall study findings and caveats: The authors listed some 150 TCR beta chains as cytomegalovirus-associated. Most of the CMV-associated TCR beta chains (in a later analysis) appeared to be HLA-restricted. Sequencing artifact likely explains a cluster of highly shared sequence variants.

Sequencing was carried out using PBMCs. The genes are TRBV29-1 and TRBJ1-2, with 12 bases matching TRBD1. The receptor comes from a woman aged 45-65 years in good health and CMV-seropositive. Here the CDR3 reads CSVEGTGGLYGYTF. The CDR3 DNA reads as TGCAGCGTTGAGGGGACAGGGGGCCTCTATGGCTACACCTTC.